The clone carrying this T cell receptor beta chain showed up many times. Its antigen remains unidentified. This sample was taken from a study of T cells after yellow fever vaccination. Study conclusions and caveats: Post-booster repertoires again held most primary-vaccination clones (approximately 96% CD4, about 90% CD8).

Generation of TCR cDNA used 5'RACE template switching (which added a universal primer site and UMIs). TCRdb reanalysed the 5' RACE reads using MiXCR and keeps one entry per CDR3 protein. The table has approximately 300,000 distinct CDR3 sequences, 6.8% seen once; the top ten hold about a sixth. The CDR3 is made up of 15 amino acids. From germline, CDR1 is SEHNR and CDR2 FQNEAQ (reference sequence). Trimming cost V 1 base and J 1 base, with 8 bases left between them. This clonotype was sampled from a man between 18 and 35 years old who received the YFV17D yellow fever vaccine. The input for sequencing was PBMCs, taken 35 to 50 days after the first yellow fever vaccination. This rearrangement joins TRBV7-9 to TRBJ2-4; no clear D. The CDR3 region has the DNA TGTGCCAGCAGCTTAGGACAAAGGGCCAAAAACATTCAGTACTTC. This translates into CASSLGQRAKNIQYF.